The present T cell receptor beta chain was sequenced within a study of blood T cell repertoires in COVID-19 (dated by TCRdb to about 2020). For the wider study: Collaborator samples came from the United States, Italy and Spain and covered acute and convalescent phases of COVID-19. The material from the prospective study consisted of cDNA or gDNA derived from T cells, B-cell-depleted T cells, or PBMCs. Subjects who had been exposed to COVID-19, were actively infected with it, or had recovered from it provided the deeply sampled blood TCRbeta repertoires that made up the dataset. A freely available public database, intended as a resource for researchers studying the immune response to SARS-CoV-2, is where the repertoires were released. The samples were drawn from two sources: the first 160 participants of the ongoing ImmuneRACE study, and 950 to 1,500 subjects contributed by 6 global collaborators. Sample metadata almost always included a de-identified subject ID, COVID-19 status, age in years and sex. HLA class I and class II types, where available, came from metadata supplied by the sample provider rather than from assay-based typing.

For this clone: It has no known antigen specificity. Qualities for individual bases were not recorded, and no much larger clone is one base off.

Enrolling through a virtual design, the prospective study's participants ranged in age from roughly 18 to 90 years and lived across 24 United States geographic areas. In the prospective study, cohorts were assigned on the basis of participant-reported clinical history obtained from a screening survey and a study questionnaire. For ImmuneRACE Cohort 3, a participant was defined as recovered based on two consecutive negative NP/OP PCR tests, clearance by a healthcare professional, or resolution of symptoms. In the prospective study, mobile phlebotomists collected whole blood, serum and a nasopharyngeal or oropharyngeal swab from each participant. Additional blood draws and questionnaires over an approximately two-month period could optionally be provided by prospective study participants. Blood samples from the prospective study were shipped frozen or at room temperature prior to DNA extraction.

Study-wide conclusions, independent of this receptor: How much clinical and demographic metadata was included differed by source and by participant, and the metadata was provided uncurated.

TCRbeta CDR3 regions were amplified from genomic DNA by means of the immunoSEQ Assay, a bias-controlled multiplex PCR. In the authors' own workflow: Within the assay, amplification of reference gene primers was used to estimate how many nucleated cells each sample contained. Sequence reads were collapsed and filtered to measure the absolute abundance of every unique TCRbeta CDR3 rearrangement. For each sample, productive Simpson clonality was calculated as the square root of Simpson's diversity index across productive rearrangements. What TCRdb holds here is the immuneACCESS table cut down to in-frame rearrangements. Part of the clones is not present; checked against another copy, under half of the missing clones reflect an unresolved V gene, and the others are unexplained. The DNA gave D and trimming, while V, J and clone size come from that table. The sample has roughly 240,000 clones on record, 86% of them singletons. The ten biggest clones cover around 2% of the sample.

The germline V gene sets CDR1 to SGDLS and CDR2 to YYNGEE. Reading from cysteine to phenylalanine, the CDR3 counts 17 amino acids. Here the CDR3 DNA is all that survives: 51 bases in frame from base 1. Unmatched junction bases come to 7, with V trimmed by 4 bases and J by 1 base. The TCR was taken from a woman in her fifties or sixties who had recovered from COVID-19. Specimen: PBMCs or T cells enriched from blood (not recorded which). The chain links TRBV9 with TRBJ2-7, and 14 junction bases match TRBD2. CDR3 protein: CASSLLTSGRVSYEQYF. In nucleotide form, the sequence is TGTGCCAGCAGCCTTCTGACTAGCGGGAGGGTTTCCTACGAGCAGTACTTC.